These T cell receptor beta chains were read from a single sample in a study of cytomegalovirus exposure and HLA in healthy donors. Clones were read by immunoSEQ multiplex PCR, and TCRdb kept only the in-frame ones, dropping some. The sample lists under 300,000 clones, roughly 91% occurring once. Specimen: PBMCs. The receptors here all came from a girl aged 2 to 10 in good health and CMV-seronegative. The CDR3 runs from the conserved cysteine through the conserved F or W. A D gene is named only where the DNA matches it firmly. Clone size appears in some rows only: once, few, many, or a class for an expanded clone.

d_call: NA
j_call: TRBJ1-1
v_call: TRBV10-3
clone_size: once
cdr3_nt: TGTGCCATCACCCCGGGTGGGAGGGACACTGAAGCTTTCTTT
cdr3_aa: CAITPGGRDTEAFF

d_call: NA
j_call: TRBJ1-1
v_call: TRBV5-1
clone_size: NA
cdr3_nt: TGCGCCAGCAAGGGGGAGGGGGGCACTGAAGCTTTCTTT
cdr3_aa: CASKGEGGTEAFF

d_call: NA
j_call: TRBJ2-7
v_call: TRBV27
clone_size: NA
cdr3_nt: TGTGCCAGCAGCCTTACTTCCCCATCCTACGAGCAGTACTTC
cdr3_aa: CASSLTSPSYEQYF

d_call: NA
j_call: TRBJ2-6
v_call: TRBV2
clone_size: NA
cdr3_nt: TGTGCCAGCCGCGGAGAATCTGGGGCCAACGTCCTGACTTTC
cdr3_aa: CASRGESGANVLTF

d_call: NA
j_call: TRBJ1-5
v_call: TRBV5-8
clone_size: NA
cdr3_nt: TGTGCCAGCAGCTTGTATGATGGAACAGGGCGCTATCAGCCCCAGCATTTT
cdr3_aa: CASSLYDGTGRYQPQHF

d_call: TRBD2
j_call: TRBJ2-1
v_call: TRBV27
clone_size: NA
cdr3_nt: TGTGCCAGCAGTCCCGGACTAGCAGTATACTCCTACAATGAGCAGTTCTTC
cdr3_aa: CASSPGLAVYSYNEQFF

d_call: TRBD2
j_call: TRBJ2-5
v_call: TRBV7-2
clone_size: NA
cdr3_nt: TGTGCCAGCAGCCGGGGGGGGCAACTAAGGACCCAGTACTTC
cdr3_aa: CASSRGGQLRTQYF

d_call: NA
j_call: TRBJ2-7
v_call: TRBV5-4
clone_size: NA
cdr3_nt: TGTGCCAGTAGCTTGGGAGAGTACGAGCAGTACTTC
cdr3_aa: CASSLGEYEQYF

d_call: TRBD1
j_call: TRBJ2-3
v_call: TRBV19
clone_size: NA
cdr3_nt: TGTGCCAGTACGCCACGGACAGGGGAGTCCACAGATACGCAGTATTTT
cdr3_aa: CASTPRTGESTDTQYF

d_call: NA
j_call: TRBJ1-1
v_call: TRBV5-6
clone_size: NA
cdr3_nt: TGTGCCAGCATAGATTCGGGGAACACTGAAGCTTTCTTT
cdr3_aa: CASIDSGNTEAFF

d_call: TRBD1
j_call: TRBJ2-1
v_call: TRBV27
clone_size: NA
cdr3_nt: TGTGCCAGCAGTTTGACAGGGAACTACAATGAGCAGTTCTTC
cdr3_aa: CASSLTGNYNEQFF

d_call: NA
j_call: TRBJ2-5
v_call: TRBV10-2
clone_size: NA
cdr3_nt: TGCGCCAGCCTATTGACTGAGACCCAGTACTTC
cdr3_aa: CASLLTETQYF

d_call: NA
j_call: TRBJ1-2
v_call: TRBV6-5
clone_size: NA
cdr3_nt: TGTGCCAGCAGTTACGCAGGGATTGGCGGCTACACCTTC
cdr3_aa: CASSYAGIGGYTF

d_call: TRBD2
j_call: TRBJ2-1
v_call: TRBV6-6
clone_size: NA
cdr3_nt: TGTGCCAGCGGTTCTAGCGGGATGAATGAGCAGTTCTTC
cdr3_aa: CASGSSGMNEQFF

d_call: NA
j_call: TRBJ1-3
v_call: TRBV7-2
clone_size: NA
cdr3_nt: TGTGCCAGCAGCCTAGGGGCTACAGGGGGAAACACCATATATTTT
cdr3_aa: CASSLGATGGNTIYF

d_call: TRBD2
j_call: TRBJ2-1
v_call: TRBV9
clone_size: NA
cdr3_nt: TGTGCCAGCAGCTCAAGGGTACTAGCGGGGGGGGCCTACAATGAGCAGTTCTTC
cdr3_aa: CASSSRVLAGGAYNEQFF